Listed below are T cell receptor beta chains from one sample, sequenced in a study of T cells in Graves' hyperthyroidism and ophthalmopathy. TCRdb redid the calling of the multiplex PCR reads with MiXCR, one entry per CDR3 protein. The sample contains about 270,000 distinct CDR3 sequences, 13% to 15% of which appear only once. The specimen was blood. These receptor sequences come from a woman aged 45 to 65 with Graves' hyperthyroidism that later progressed to Graves' ophthalmopathy. CDR3s include the opening cysteine and the closing phenylalanine or tryptophan. Each record gives: V gene, J gene, clone size, D gene, CDR3 DNA, CDR3 protein. D genes are given only for firm matches. Clone size appears in some rows only: once, few, many, or a class for an expanded clone.

v_call: TRBV6-2/TRBV6-3; j_call: TRBJ1-6; clone_size: many; d_call: NA; cdr3_nt: TGTGCCAGCGCGGGACGGGATTCACCCCTCCACTTT; cdr3_aa: CASAGRDSPLHF
v_call: TRBV6-1; j_call: TRBJ1-1; clone_size: many; d_call: TRBD1; cdr3_nt: TGTGCCAGCAGAGCATATCCGGGACAGGGAGTCAACACTGAAGCTTTCTTT; cdr3_aa: CASRAYPGQGVNTEAFF
v_call: TRBV20-1; j_call: TRBJ1-5; clone_size: NA; d_call: NA; cdr3_nt: TGCAGTGCTAGAGATCTCGCCGGCAGTAGCAATCAGCCCCAGCATTTT; cdr3_aa: CSARDLAGSSNQPQHF
v_call: TRBV6-1; j_call: TRBJ1-2; clone_size: few; d_call: NA; cdr3_nt: TGTGCCAGCAGTCAAATGGAAGGGGCCCATGGCTACACCTTC; cdr3_aa: CASSQMEGAHGYTF
v_call: TRBV12-3/TRBV12-4; j_call: TRBJ2-5; clone_size: many; d_call: TRBD1; cdr3_nt: TGTGCCAGCAGTACGACAGGGTATGGCGAGACCCAGTACTTC; cdr3_aa: CASSTTGYGETQYF
v_call: TRBV10-2; j_call: TRBJ2-7; clone_size: many; d_call: TRBD2; cdr3_nt: TGCGCCAGCAGTGAGTCCCGGGCGGGGGTCGAGCAGTACTTC; cdr3_aa: CASSESRAGVEQYF
v_call: TRBV2; j_call: TRBJ1-3; clone_size: few; d_call: NA; cdr3_nt: TGTGCCAGCATCTTACAGGTCTCTGGAAACACCATATATTTT; cdr3_aa: CASILQVSGNTIYF
v_call: TRBV2; j_call: TRBJ2-3; clone_size: many; d_call: TRBD2; cdr3_nt: TGTGCCAGCAGTGATAGCGGGAGGGCCGTAGATACGCAGTATTTT; cdr3_aa: CASSDSGRAVDTQYF
v_call: TRBV29-1; j_call: TRBJ2-7; clone_size: many; d_call: NA; cdr3_nt: TGCAGCGTTGTCGGGCTAATGGACGAGCAGTACTTC; cdr3_aa: CSVVGLMDEQYF
v_call: TRBV5-6; j_call: TRBJ1-1; clone_size: NA; d_call: NA; cdr3_nt: TGTGCCAGCAGCCAGGTCGGGGTTTCCATGAACACTGAAGCTTTCTTT; cdr3_aa: CASSQVGVSMNTEAFF
v_call: TRBV6-1; j_call: TRBJ1-6; clone_size: many; d_call: NA; cdr3_nt: TGTGCCAGCAGTTCGGCCTCAACGAATTCACCCCTCCACTTT; cdr3_aa: CASSSASTNSPLHF
v_call: TRBV5-4; j_call: TRBJ1-2; clone_size: few; d_call: NA; cdr3_nt: TGTGCCAGCGGCATGACAGGAGGCTATGGCTACACCTTC; cdr3_aa: CASGMTGGYGYTF
v_call: TRBV28; j_call: TRBJ2-7; clone_size: many; d_call: NA; cdr3_nt: TGTGCCAGCAGTTTTAGACAGATCTACGAGCAGTACTTC; cdr3_aa: CASSFRQIYEQYF
v_call: TRBV18; j_call: TRBJ2-7; clone_size: many; d_call: TRBD1; cdr3_nt: TGTGCCAGCTCACCGTTACGGCTCTCGGGACAGGGGGCCGAGCAGTACTTC; cdr3_aa: CASSPLRLSGQGAEQYF
v_call: TRBV28; j_call: TRBJ1-1; clone_size: NA; d_call: NA; cdr3_nt: TGTGCCAGCAATCCCGCAGGGATGAACACTGAAGCTTTCTTT; cdr3_aa: CASNPAGMNTEAFF
v_call: TRBV19; j_call: TRBJ2-5; clone_size: many; d_call: NA; cdr3_nt: TGTGCCAGTAGTACCTCTCGGACCGGGGGAGAGACCCAGTACTTC; cdr3_aa: CASSTSRTGGETQYF
v_call: TRBV2; j_call: TRBJ1-1; clone_size: once; d_call: NA; cdr3_nt: TGTGCCAGCAGCTACTACACTGAAGCTTTCTTT; cdr3_aa: CASSYYTEAFF
v_call: TRBV20-1; j_call: TRBJ2-1; clone_size: many; d_call: TRBD2; cdr3_nt: TGCAGTGCTAGAGATTGGCGGCGGGAGGTAAGAAATGAGCAGTTCTTC; cdr3_aa: CSARDWRREVRNEQFF
v_call: TRBV19; j_call: TRBJ2-7; clone_size: NA; d_call: TRBD2; cdr3_nt: TGTGCCAGTAGTAGTCGAAGCAGCGGGACCACCTCCTACGAGCAGTACTTC; cdr3_aa: CASSSRSSGTTSYEQYF
v_call: TRBV7-9; j_call: TRBJ2-2; clone_size: many; d_call: NA; cdr3_nt: TGTGCCAGCAGCTCTGGGACTTTAAGACGGACCGGGGAGCTGTTTTTT; cdr3_aa: CASSSGTLRRTGELFF
v_call: TRBV9; j_call: TRBJ1-5; clone_size: few; d_call: NA; cdr3_nt: TGTGCCAGCGACATGGGAGGAAGTCAGCCCCAGCATTTT; cdr3_aa: CASDMGGSQPQHF
v_call: TRBV12-3/TRBV12-4; j_call: TRBJ2-7; clone_size: many; d_call: TRBD2; cdr3_nt: TGTGCCAGCAGTTGGAGCGGGAGAGGTTACGAGCAGTACTTC; cdr3_aa: CASSWSGRGYEQYF
v_call: TRBV12-3/TRBV12-4; j_call: TRBJ2-3; clone_size: many; d_call: NA; cdr3_nt: TGTGCCACCAAGTCTAAGAACGGACTTAGCACAGATACGCAGTATTTT; cdr3_aa: CATKSKNGLSTDTQYF
v_call: TRBV13; j_call: TRBJ1-2; clone_size: many; d_call: NA; cdr3_nt: TGTGCCAGCAGCTTTAAAAACTATGGCTACACCTTC; cdr3_aa: CASSFKNYGYTF
v_call: TRBV3-1; j_call: TRBJ1-4; clone_size: few; d_call: NA; cdr3_nt: TGTGCCAGCAGCCAAGGGAGGGGTGTTTGGAAACTGTTTTTT; cdr3_aa: CASSQGRGVWKLFF
v_call: TRBV29-1; j_call: TRBJ2-1; clone_size: many; d_call: TRBD1; cdr3_nt: TGCAGCGTTTCGACAGGGGCGGGCAATGAGCAGTTCTTC; cdr3_aa: CSVSTGAGNEQFF
v_call: TRBV20-1; j_call: TRBJ2-5; clone_size: many; d_call: TRBD2; cdr3_nt: TGCAGTGCTAGAGCTAGCGGGGGGTCGGAGACCCAGTACTTC; cdr3_aa: CSARASGGSETQYF
v_call: TRBV2; j_call: TRBJ1-4; clone_size: few; d_call: NA; cdr3_nt: TGTGCCAGCAAAGGGGCCAGGGGTAATGAAAAACTGTTTTTT; cdr3_aa: CASKGARGNEKLFF
v_call: TRBV11-2; j_call: TRBJ2-5; clone_size: many; d_call: NA; cdr3_nt: TGTGCCAGCAGCCTGTTTACAGGTCAAGAGACCCAGTACTTC; cdr3_aa: CASSLFTGQETQYF
v_call: TRBV20-1; j_call: TRBJ2-1; clone_size: many; d_call: TRBD2; cdr3_nt: TGCAGTACTAGAGCATCTAGCGGGAGGGCCTCCTACAATGAGCAGTTCTTC; cdr3_aa: CSTRASSGRASYNEQFF
v_call: TRBV18; j_call: TRBJ1-1; clone_size: many; d_call: NA; cdr3_nt: TGTGCCAGCTCCCTTCAAAGGAACACTGAAGCTTTCTTT; cdr3_aa: CASSLQRNTEAFF
v_call: TRBV7-8; j_call: TRBJ1-5; clone_size: few; d_call: TRBD1; cdr3_nt: TGTGCCAGCAGCAAACAGGGGCGAAATCAGCCCCAGCATTTT; cdr3_aa: CASSKQGRNQPQHF
v_call: TRBV27; j_call: TRBJ2-7; clone_size: NA; d_call: NA; cdr3_nt: TGTGCCAGCAGTTTAATGCCGGCAGGGGCTTACGAGCAGTACTTC; cdr3_aa: CASSLMPAGAYEQYF